The TCR beta chain described here comes from a study of T-cell reconstitution after alpha-beta-depleted transplantation in children (dated by TCRdb to the mid-2010s). For the study in its entirety: The study quantitatively tracked T-cell immune reconstitution after TCRalphabeta/CD19-depleted allogeneic hematopoietic cell transplantation in children using TCR repertoire profiling.

Libraries were made using PCR. TCRdb records Illumina HiSeq 2500 as the sequencer. Molecular barcoding was employed in the preparation of TCR libraries, with unique molecular identifiers being used to normalize TCRbeta repertoire quantification. The raw public data were reprocessed by TCRdb itself: fastp quality trimming at Q25, MiXCR clonotype calling, in-frame beta chains only. Rows with one shared CDR3 protein collapse into an entry with the most common genes and DNA. This sample comprises some 290,000 distinct CDR3 sequences, roughly 9.5% of them detected only once. The top ten hold around 10% of the sample. Relative to germline, V is missing 5 bases and J is missing 6 bases, with 12 bases of the junction outside any gene match. CDR1 and CDR2 are drawn from the germline V gene (reference sequence): SEHNR, FQNEAQ. Inclusive of the bounding cysteine and phenylalanine, the CDR3 is 16 residues long. CDR3 DNA only is kept here, 48 bases in frame from base 1.

This clonotype has only a few counts. What antigen it recognizes has not been identified. It has no much larger one-base neighbor in the sample; base qualities were not kept. This TCR was sampled from a human donor who donated a stem cell graft to a child with SCID. This specimen was PBMCs from the stem cell graft donor, taken from the stem cell graft. The chain links TRBV7-9 with TRBJ2-3; a stretch of 9 junction bases matches TRBD1. The CDR3 reads CASSAPRTGVDDTQYF. At the DNA level, the sequence is TGTGCCAGCAGCGCCCCAAGGACAGGGGTTGATGATACGCAGTATTTT.